This T cell receptor (beta chain) was sequenced during a study of blood T cell repertoires in COVID-19. Study as a whole: The samples span acute and convalescent COVID-19 from the United States, Italy and Spain.

Generated by immunoSEQ multiplex PCR, the TCRdb table keeps only in-frame clones and is missing some. Of 200,000 to 250,000 clones in the sample, 80% to 95% were seen once. Everyone who took part was roughly 18 to 90 years old, and they came from about two dozen US areas. Symptom resolution, clearance, or two negative PCRs marked the recovered donors of Cohort 3. With regard to this clone: Relative to the germline gene, one junction end is altered; a read error may explain this.

The CDR3 has 16 amino acids. Looked up from germline, CDR1 is SSHAT and CDR2 is FNYEAQ (reference sequence). The rearrangement uses TRBV7-7 and TRBJ2-4; 11 positions agree with TRBD2. This clonotype was sampled from a young woman who had recovered from COVID-19. Sequences were obtained from PBMCs or T cells enriched from blood (not recorded which). CDR3 sequence: CASSLASGGAKNIQYF. DNA for the CDR3: TGTGCTAGCAGCTTAGCTAGCGGGGGGGCCAAAAACATTCAGTACTTC.